These 32 T cell receptor beta chains were all obtained from the same sample, sequenced in a study of T cell changes during pregnancy in multiple sclerosis (dated 2019 in TCRdb). Libraries came from the immunoSEQ multiplex PCR assay. TCRdb stores this immuneACCESS table with in-frame sequences only. Part of the clones is absent; in the studies checked, under half of the shortfall reflects unresolved V genes, and no reason is known for the rest. The sample data list tens of thousands of clones, and around 94% of these were observed just once. The ten largest make up about 1% of the sample. Sequenced here: peripheral blood, sampled in the second trimester of pregnancy. The receptors derive from a female donor in good health, enrolled as a control in a pregnancy study.

The chain employs TRBV5-6 and TRBJ2-4; D not resolved. The CDR3 sequence is 13 residues long. Germline V gene sequence: CDR1 SGHDT, CDR2 YYEEEE. Between the trimmed V and J ends, which lost 0 bases and 8 bases, there was a span of 9 bases. Written as DNA, the CDR3 is TGTGCCAGCAGCTTGGTTGGCAGATACATTCAGTACTTC. Its translation is CASSLVGRYIQYF.

This clone was seen once. The rearrangement links TRBV2 to TRBJ2-5; 9 positions agree with TRBD2. CDR1 and CDR2 (germline): SNHLY, FYNNEI. This CDR3 comprises 14 residues. Trimming removed 6 bases from V and 2 bases from J; junction bases left unmatched: 4. The CDR3 coding sequence is TGTGCCAGCAGGCGGGAGGGAGGGCAAGAGACCCAGTACTTC. Translating gives CASRREGGQETQYF.

J is TRBJ1-2 and V is TRBV18, with 9 bases lining up with TRBD1. The CDR3 is 16 residues long. Germline V gene lookup returns CDR1 KGHSH and CDR2 LQKENI. V was pared by 0 bases and J by 2 bases, with 4 bases of the junction left unmatched. In nucleotides, the CDR3 is TGTGCCAGCTCACCACCGGAAGGACAGGGGAACTATGGCTACACCTTC. Amino acid sequence: CASSPPEGQGNYGYTF.

The CDR3 DNA reads as TGTGCCAGTAACTATATGGGCGGGAGGGGTGAGCAGTTCTTC. Its translation: CASNYMGGRGEQFF. V usage is TRBV19 and J usage is TRBJ2-1, with TRBD2 identical over 9 bases. The CDR3 spans 14 residues. The trim removed 7 bases at V and 9 bases at J, leaving 10 bases unmatched. Germline V gene sequence: CDR1 LNHDA, CDR2 SQIVND (reference sequence).

This clone has more than one count but fewer than ten. The rearrangement uses TRBV6-1 and TRBJ2-2; tentative D call: TRBD1 (5 bases). CDR1 and CDR2 (germline): MNHNS, SASEGT. This CDR3 spans 16 amino acids. V gave up 2 bases and J gave up 7 bases, with 17 bases separating them. The CDR3 sequence: CASSEKYKGSGGELFF. As DNA, the CDR3 is TGTGCCAGCAGTGAAAAATACAAGGGGTCGGGCGGGGAGCTGTTTTTT.

The chain has TRBV15 and TRBJ2-1, with 7 bases matching TRBD1. With 5 bases clipped from V and 7 bases from J, the junction kept 5 bases outside the gene matches. The germline V gene encodes CDR1 LNHNV and CDR2 YYDKDF (reference sequence). The CDR3 totals 13 residues. Here the CDR3 reads CATSPRGWNEQFF. CDR3 sequence (DNA): TGTGCCACCAGCCCCAGGGGGTGGAATGAGCAGTTCTTC.

The chain carries TRBV28 and TRBJ2-1; the match to TRBD1 covers 7 bases. From germline, CDR1 is MDHEN and CDR2 SYDVKM. The V segment lost 8 bases and the J segment 9 bases; nucleotides outside the gene matches: 16. This CDR3 has 15 amino acids. Written as DNA, the CDR3 is TGTGCCAGCCTAGGGGGCAGCATCCCGGGGACTGAGCAGTTCTTC. This translates into CASLGGSIPGTEQFF.

V usage is TRBV5-1 and J usage is TRBJ1-1; tentatively, D is TRBD1 (5 bases). In germline, CDR1 is SGHRS, CDR2 YFSETQ. Trimming left V 4 bases short and J 3 bases short, with 16 bases between. The CDR3 totals 15 residues. CDR3 loop: CASSRGGNEYTEAFF. The CDR3, as DNA: TGCGCCAGCAGCCGGGGGGGAAACGAATACACTGAAGCTTTCTTT.

This chain links TRBV5-1 with TRBJ2-7; TRBD1 agrees at 10 bases. Germline values: CDR1 SGHRS, CDR2 YFSETQ. The CDR3 is 13 residues long. V shed 6 bases and J 5 bases; nucleotides not matched to a gene: 5. CDR3 nucleotides: TGCGCCAGCATGGGACAGGGGCTTGACGAGCAGTACTTC. The encoded protein is CASMGQGLDEQYF.

The CDR3 is CASRDRVYYEQYF. The CDR3 DNA is TGTGCCAGTCGGGACAGGGTCTACTACGAGCAGTACTTC. This rearrangement joins TRBV27 to TRBJ2-7, with TRBD1 identical over 9 bases. CDR3 length equals 13 residues. The V gene end was trimmed by 9 bases and the J gene end by 3 bases; junction bases not matched to a gene: 6. The germline CDR1 and CDR2 sequences are MNHEY and SMNVEV (reference sequence).

This sequence joins TRBV27 and TRBJ1-6; D unresolved. The V end lost 5 bases, the J end lost 8 bases, and 16 bases lay between the germline ends. The CDR3 has 15 residues. Germline V gene lookup returns CDR1 MNHEY and CDR2 SMNVEV (reference sequence). The CDR3 protein is CASSPDQPRDSPLHF. In nucleotides, the CDR3 is TGTGCCAGCAGTCCCGACCAACCGAGGGATTCACCCCTCCACTTT.

The rearrangement joins TRBV4-2 to TRBJ2-3; D uncertain. Germline assignment: CDR1 LGHNA and CDR2 YNFKEQ. The CDR3 totals 13 residues. Trimming left V 3 bases short and J 9 bases short, with 13 bases between. The CDR3 DNA follows: TGTGCCAGCAGCCAGGCGGCTAGTCTCACGCAGTATTTT. Amino acid sequence: CASSQAASLTQYF.

In this sample, this clone turned up once. V is TRBV4-1 and J is TRBJ2-5; 10 bases are shared with TRBD1. The J call may be mistaken, given a closer DNA end match to TRBJ2-7. CDR3 length: 16 amino acids. Germline CDR1 is MGHRA and CDR2 is YSYEKL. The CDR3 nucleotides read TGCGCCAGCAGCCACCTCCGGGGACAGGGGCCGAGCGAGCAGTACTTC. Translating it yields CASSHLRGQGPSEQYF.

J is TRBJ2-1 and V is TRBV5-1, with 9 bases that match TRBD1. Per germline, CDR1 SGHRS and CDR2 YFSETQ. The CDR3 spans 15 residues. V was pared by 3 bases and J by 5 bases, with 6 bases of the junction left unmatched. The CDR3 protein is CASSSGDRAHNEQFF. The CDR3 nucleotides are TGCGCCAGCAGCTCCGGGGACAGGGCCCACAATGAGCAGTTCTTC.

The chain has TRBV27 and TRBJ2-7; 9 bases are shared with TRBD2. The CDR3 has 20 amino acids. The ends lost 5 bases at V and 4 bases at J; junction bases unmatched: 24. CDR1 and CDR2 (germline): MNHEY, SMNVEV (reference sequence). The CDR3 sequence is CASSRLITSGSFPLLYEQYF. In nucleotides, the CDR3 is TGTGCCAGCAGTCGTCTCATTACTAGCGGGTCCTTCCCTCTTTTATACGAGCAGTACTTC.

The chain has TRBV10-3 and TRBJ2-3; 7 bases align to TRBD2. The V gene end was trimmed by 6 bases and the J gene end by 2 bases; junction bases not matched to a gene: 8. CDR1 ENHRY and CDR2 SYGVKD come from the germline V gene. CDR3 size: 15 residues. CDR3 amino acids: CAISEGTSVTDTQYF. Here the CDR3 DNA reads TGTGCCATCAGCGAGGGAACTAGCGTCACAGATACGCAGTATTTT.

V is TRBV18 and J is TRBJ2-2; D is unclear. Germline loops: CDR1 KGHSH, CDR2 LQKENI. This CDR3 is built from 14 residues. V shed 6 bases and J shed 3 bases, with 11 bases lying between them. CDR3 loop: CASSPTVYTGELFF. The CDR3, as DNA: TGTGCCAGCTCGCCAACAGTTTACACCGGGGAGCTGTTTTTT.

The gene calls are TRBV29-1 and TRBJ1-1; D may be TRBD1 (6 bases). V lost 6 bases and J 0 bases, leaving 11 bases between the germline ends. This CDR3 has 13 amino acids. Germline CDR1 reads SQVTM; CDR2 reads ANQGSEA. The CDR3, as DNA: TGCAGCGTACAGGGCGGGTTGAACACTGAAGCTTTCTTT. Residues: CSVQGGLNTEAFF.

The rearrangement joins TRBV4-1 to TRBJ2-7, with 10 nucleotides matching TRBD2. The CDR3 sequence is 15 residues long. V lost 1 base to trimming and J lost 6 bases; unmatched junction nucleotides: 6. CDR1 MGHRA and CDR2 YSYEKL come from the germline V gene. The CDR3 is CASSQGASGSGEQYF. The CDR3 DNA is TGCGCCAGCAGCCAAGGGGCTAGCGGGAGCGGCGAGCAGTACTTC.

The chain recombines TRBV7-6 with TRBJ2-3; TRBD1 aligns across 9 bases. This CDR3 spans 17 amino acids. Per germline, CDR1 SGHVS and CDR2 FNYEAQ. The V gene end was trimmed by 1 base and the J gene end by 8 bases; junction bases not matched to a gene: 13. CDR3 sequence: CASSLGGTNRGRGTQYF. CDR3 nucleotide sequence: TGTGCCAGCAGCTTAGGGGGTACTAACAGGGGGCGCGGTACGCAGTATTTT. Full variable domain (outside the CDR3, taken from reference TRBV7-6 and TRBJ2-3): GAGVSQSPRYKVTKRGQDVALRCDPISGHVSLYWYRQALGQGPEFLTYFNYEAQQDKSGLPNDRFSAERPEGSISTLTIQRTEQRDSAMYRCASSLGGTNRGRGTQYFGPGTRLTVL.

The rearrangement joins TRBV6-6 to TRBJ2-2, with unresolved D. The CDR3 is made up of 12 amino acids. Germline V gives CDR1 MNHNY, CDR2 SVGAGI (reference sequence). V was clipped by 5 bases and J by 3 bases, with 4 bases between them. The CDR3: CASSQYTGELFF. The CDR3, as DNA: TGTGCCAGCAGTCAATACACCGGGGAGCTGTTTTTT.

The chain uses TRBV28 and TRBJ2-7; the D gene is possibly TRBD2 (6 bases). This CDR3 has 13 amino acids. Per germline, CDR1 MDHEN and CDR2 SYDVKM. Trimming left V 3 bases short and J 6 bases short, with 12 bases between. The CDR3: CASSLGGEPEQYF. Here the CDR3 DNA reads TGTGCCAGCAGTTTGGGAGGAGAGCCCGAGCAGTACTTC.

V is TRBV7-9 and J is TRBJ1-5; 9 bases agree with TRBD1. The J segment lost 6 bases and the V segment lost 1 base, leaving 10 bases of the junction unmatched. CDR1 SEHNR and CDR2 FQNEAQ come from the germline V gene (reference sequence). CDR3 length equals 17 residues. The CDR3 DNA is TGTGCCAGCAGCTTAGGAGTGACAGGGGGAGGGGGTCAGCCCCAGCATTTT. Encoded protein: CASSLGVTGGGGQPQHF.

The chain carries TRBV28 and TRBJ2-1; 8 nucleotides align to TRBD2. V shed 5 bases and J 9 bases; nucleotides not matched to a gene: 18. This CDR3 region has 17 residues. Germline values: CDR1 MDHEN, CDR2 SYDVKM. The CDR3 sequence: CASSNLRVGSGTGEQFF. CDR3 bases: TGTGCCAGCAGTAACCTTCGGGTGGGTAGCGGGACGGGTGAGCAGTTCTTC. Full variable domain (outside the CDR3, taken from reference TRBV28 and TRBJ2-1): DVKVTQSSRYLVKRTGEKVFLECVQDMDHENMFWYRQDPGLGLRLIYFSYDVKMKEKGDIPEGYSVSREKKERFSLILESASTNQTSMYLCASSNLRVGSGTGEQFFGPGTRLTVL.

This chain connects TRBV4-1 to TRBJ1-5; D is undetermined. Germline loops: CDR1 MGHRA, CDR2 YSYEKL. The CDR3 totals 13 residues. V was shortened by 0 bases and J by 4 bases, with 4 bases between the two germline ends. In DNA, the CDR3 is TGCGCCAGCAGCCAAGATCAAAATCAGCCCCAGCATTTT. This translates into CASSQDQNQPQHF.

The rearrangement joins TRBV11-1 to TRBJ2-4; no clear D. This CDR3 comprises 15 residues. Germline-derived CDR1 and CDR2 are SGHAT and FQDESV (reference sequence). The ends were cut back, 2 bases at V and 7 bases at J, with 15 bases in the middle. The CDR3 nucleotides are TGTGCCAGCAGCTTAAATTCCGGAGAGATGAACATTCAGTACTTC. This codes for CASSLNSGEMNIQYF.

CDR3 nucleotides: TGTGCCAGCAATCGGGGAAATGAAAAACTGTTTTTT. Translated, it gives CASNRGNEKLFF. The rearrangement uses TRBV2 and TRBJ1-4; D unresolved. Germline V gives CDR1 SNHLY, CDR2 FYNNEI. The CDR3 totals 12 residues. Trimming cost V 7 bases and J 5 bases, with 8 bases left between them. Variable domain in full (rest from reference TRBV2 and TRBJ1-4): EPEVTQTPSHQVTQMGQEVILRCVPISNHLYFYWYRQILGQKVEFLVSFYNNEISEKSEIFDDQFSVERPDGSNFTLKIRSTKLEDSAMYFCASNRGNEKLFFGSGTQLSVL.

V and J are TRBV28 and TRBJ2-6, with 8 nucleotides matching TRBD1. This CDR3 contains 18 residues. The germline CDR1 and CDR2 sequences are MDHEN and SYDVKM. After removal of 1 base from V and 0 bases from J, the junction contained 5 bases not matched to a gene. The CDR3 here is CASSLYGTGYSGANVLTF. The CDR3, as DNA: TGTGCCAGCAGTTTATATGGGACAGGTTACTCTGGGGCCAACGTCCTGACTTTC. Full variable domain (rest looked up from reference TRBV28 and TRBJ2-6): DVKVTQSSRYLVKRTGEKVFLECVQDMDHENMFWYRQDPGLGLRLIYFSYDVKMKEKGDIPEGYSVSREKKERFSLILESASTNQTSMYLCASSLYGTGYSGANVLTFGAGSRLTVL.

The rearrangement links TRBV7-6 to TRBJ2-7; D may be TRBD2 (6 bases). Trimming took off 5 bases at V and 5 bases at J, with 28 bases between the two ends. The CDR3 loop spans 18 amino acids. The germline CDR1 and CDR2 sequences are SGHVS and FNYEAQ. The CDR3 DNA sequence: TGTGCCAGCAGCCCCGATTTAGTTAGCGGCTCCAGGGTGAACGAGCAGTACTTC. Protein sequence: CASSPDLVSGSRVNEQYF. Complete variable domain (other parts from reference TRBV7-6 and TRBJ2-7): GAGVSQSPRYKVTKRGQDVALRCDPISGHVSLYWYRQALGQGPEFLTYFNYEAQQDKSGLPNDRFSAERPEGSISTLTIQRTEQRDSAMYRCASSPDLVSGSRVNEQYFGPGTRLTVT.

This clone came up once. This sequence joins TRBV7-8 and TRBJ2-7; no reliable D call. The CDR3 has 14 residues. V shed 2 bases and J shed 0 bases, with 8 bases lying between them. Germline CDR1 and CDR2: SGHVS and FQNEAQ. For the CDR3, the DNA is TGTGCCAGCAGCTTACGGTCGTCCTCCTACGAGCAGTACTTC. This codes for CASSLRSSSYEQYF.

The chain recombines TRBV28 with TRBJ2-7, with 8 bases aligning to TRBD1. The CDR3 loop spans 15 amino acids. The V segment lost 8 bases and the J segment 6 bases; nucleotides outside the gene matches: 15. The V gene's germline CDR1 is MDHEN and CDR2 SYDVKM. The CDR3 DNA follows: TGTGCCAGCGCAAGTCCTCAGGGGGCAACTACCGAGCAGTACTTC. Protein sequence: CASASPQGATTEQYF.

The J gene is TRBJ2-2, the V gene TRBV11-3; tentative D call: TRBD1 (6 bases). The CDR3 is 12 amino acids. V was pared by 7 bases and J by 6 bases, with 9 bases between. Germline V CDR1 and CDR2: SGHNT, YENEEA. Written as DNA, the CDR3 is TGTGCCAGCACCTCAGGGGCCGGGGAGCTGTTTTTT. This sequence encodes CASTSGAGELFF.